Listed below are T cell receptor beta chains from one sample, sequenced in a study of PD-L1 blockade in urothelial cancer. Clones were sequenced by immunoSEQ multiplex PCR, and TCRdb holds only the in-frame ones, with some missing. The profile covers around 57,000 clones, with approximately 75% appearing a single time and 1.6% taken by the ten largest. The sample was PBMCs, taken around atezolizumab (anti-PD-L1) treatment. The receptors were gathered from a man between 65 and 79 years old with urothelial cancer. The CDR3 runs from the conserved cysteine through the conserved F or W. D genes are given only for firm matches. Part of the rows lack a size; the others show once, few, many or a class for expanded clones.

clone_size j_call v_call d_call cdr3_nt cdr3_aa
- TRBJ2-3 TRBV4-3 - TGCGCCAGCAGCCAAGAACTCTCGTTAACGCAGTATTTT CASSQELSLTQYF
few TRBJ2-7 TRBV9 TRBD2 TGTGCCAGCAGCCCTCTAGCGGGAGGTTGGAGCTCCTACGAGCAGTACTTC CASSPLAGGWSSYEQYF
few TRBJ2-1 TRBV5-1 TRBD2 TGCGCCAGCAGCTCCGGGACTAGTCTCTCCAATGAGCAGTTCTTC CASSSGTSLSNEQFF
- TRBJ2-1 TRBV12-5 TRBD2 TGTGCTAGTGGCCCACCGGCTAGCGGGAGGGGTTACAATGAGCAGTTCTTC CASGPPASGRGYNEQFF
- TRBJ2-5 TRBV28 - TGTGCCAGCAGCTCTGACGGGGGTGACCAAGAGACCCAGTACTTC CASSSDGGDQETQYF
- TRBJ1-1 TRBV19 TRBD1 TGTGCCAGTAAACAGGGGGCTTCGATGAACACTGAAGCTTTCTTT CASKQGASMNTEAFF
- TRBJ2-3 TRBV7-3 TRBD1 TGTGCCAGCAGCTTAAGAGGGGGCGAGGATACGCAGTATTTT CASSLRGGEDTQYF
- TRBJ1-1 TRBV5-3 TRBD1 TGTGCCAGAAGCTTGGGTCAGGGGGCGAAAACTGAAGCTTTCTTT CARSLGQGAKTEAFF
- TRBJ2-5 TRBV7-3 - TGTGCCAGCAGCTTCCAGGGGGGCCAAGAGACCCAGTACTTC CASSFQGGQETQYF
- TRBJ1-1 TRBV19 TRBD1 TGTGCCAGCCGAGACCTCTCGACAGGGGCGGGCACTGAAGCTTTCTTT CASRDLSTGAGTEAFF
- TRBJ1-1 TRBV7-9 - TGTGCCAGCAGTCCTAGGAACACTGAAGCTTTCTTT CASSPRNTEAFF
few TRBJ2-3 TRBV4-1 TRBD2 TGCGCCAGCAGCCAGGATCCTAGCGGGAGGGGGACAGATACGCAGTATTTT CASSQDPSGRGTDTQYF
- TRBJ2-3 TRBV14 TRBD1 TGTGCCAGCAGCCCCGGGACAGGGGGCCTGGCAGATACGCAGTATTTT CASSPGTGGLADTQYF
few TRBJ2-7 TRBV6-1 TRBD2 TGTGCCAGCAGAGAACTAGCGGGAGCCTACGAGCAGTACTTC CASRELAGAYEQYF
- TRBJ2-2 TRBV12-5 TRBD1 TGTGCTAGTGGTCTGGGACAGGCTAACACCGGGGAGCTGTTTTTT CASGLGQANTGELFF
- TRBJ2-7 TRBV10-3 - TGTGCCATCAGTGAGACCGACAACTCCTACGAGCAGTACTTC CAISETDNSYEQYF
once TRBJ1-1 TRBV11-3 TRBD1 TGTGCCAGCAGCGTTACAGGGGGCCTGAACACTGAAGCTTTCTTT CASSVTGGLNTEAFF
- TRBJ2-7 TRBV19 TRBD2 TGTGCCAGTAGCCCCTTAGCGGGAGTCGGAGAGCAGTACTTC CASSPLAGVGEQYF
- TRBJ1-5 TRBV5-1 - TGCGCCAGCAGCTTCGGGGGCAATCAGCCCCAGCATTTT CASSFGGNQPQHF
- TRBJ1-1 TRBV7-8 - TGTGCCAGCAGCGCTGCGGTGGAAGCTTTCTTT CASSAAVEAFF
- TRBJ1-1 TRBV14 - TGTGCCAGCAGCCAAGATCAAGCTAGTCTCACTGAAGCTTTCTTT CASSQDQASLTEAFF
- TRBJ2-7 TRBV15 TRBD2 TGTGCCACCAGCAGAGGCGGCGGGAGCCCTACCTACGAGCAGTACTTC CATSRGGGSPTYEQYF
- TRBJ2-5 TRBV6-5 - TGTGCCAGCAACTACCATAGCGGAGGAAAAGAGACCCAGTACTTC CASNYHSGGKETQYF
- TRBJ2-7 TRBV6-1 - TGTGCCAGCAGTGAAGGGGTAACGGGGAGCTCCTACGAGCAGTACTTC CASSEGVTGSSYEQYF
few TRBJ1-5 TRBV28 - TGTGCCAGCAGTTTCCGGGACACCGATTCCTATCAGCCCCAGCATTTT CASSFRDTDSYQPQHF
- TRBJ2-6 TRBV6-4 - TGTGCCAGCAGTGCAGGCTCTGGGGCCAACGTCCTGACTTTC CASSAGSGANVLTF
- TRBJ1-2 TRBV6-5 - TGTGCCAGCAGGGAACTCTTTGACAGCTTCTATGGCTACACCTTC CASRELFDSFYGYTF
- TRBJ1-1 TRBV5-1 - TGCGCCAGCAGAGCGGGATTGAACACTGAAGCTTTCTTT CASRAGLNTEAFF
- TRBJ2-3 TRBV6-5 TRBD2 TGTGCCAGCAGACTAGCGGGAAGAAGCACAGATACGCAGTATTTT CASRLAGRSTDTQYF
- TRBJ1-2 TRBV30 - TGTGCCTGGAGTGTAGAAGGACTCCAAACCAGCTACACCTTC CAWSVEGLQTSYTF
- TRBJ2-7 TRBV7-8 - TGTGCCAGCAGCTTAGGTAGCGGATCCTACGAGCAGTACTTC CASSLGSGSYEQYF
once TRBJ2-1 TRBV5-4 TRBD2 TGTGCCAGCAGCGTTAGCGGGAGTACCTACAATGAGCAGTTCTTC CASSVSGSTYNEQFF
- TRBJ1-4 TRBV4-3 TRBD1 TGCGCCAGCAGCCAAACGACAGGGATACTTGAAAAACTGTTTTTT CASSQTTGILEKLFF
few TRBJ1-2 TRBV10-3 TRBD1 TGTGCCATCAGTGCGAGACAGGGGTGGTATGGCTACACCTTC CAISARQGWYGYTF
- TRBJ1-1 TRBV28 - TGTGCCAGCAGTTTGGGAGGGAACACTGAAGCTTTCTTT CASSLGGNTEAFF
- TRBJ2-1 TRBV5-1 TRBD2 TGCGCCAGCAGCCTAACTAGCGGCTCCTACAATGAGCAGTTCTTC CASSLTSGSYNEQFF
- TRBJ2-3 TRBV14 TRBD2 TGTGCCAGCAGCCAGGGACTAGCGGGCACAGATACGCAGTATTTT CASSQGLAGTDTQYF
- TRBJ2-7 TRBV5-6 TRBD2 TGTGCCAGCAGGGAGAGCGGGAGGTTATCCTACGAGCAGTACTTC CASRESGRLSYEQYF
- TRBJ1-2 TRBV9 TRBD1 TGTGCCAGCAGCCCCCGGACAGGAACCAACTATGGCTACACCTTC CASSPRTGTNYGYTF
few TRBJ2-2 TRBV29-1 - TGCAGCGTTCAGGGGGGCGCATTCAGGGAGCTGTTTTTT CSVQGGAFRELFF
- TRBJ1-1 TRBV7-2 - TGTGCCAGCAGCTTGGGCGTGGTGAACACTGAAGCTTTCTTT CASSLGVVNTEAFF
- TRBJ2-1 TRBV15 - TGTGCCACCAGCAGAGATCCGGTTAGCGGCAGATATGAGCAGTTCTTC CATSRDPVSGRYEQFF
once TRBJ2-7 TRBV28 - TGTGCCAGCAGTCCCCCACTGGACGAGCAGTACTTC CASSPPLDEQYF
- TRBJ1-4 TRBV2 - TGTGCCAGCAGTGAACAGGGCGATGAAAAACTGTTTTTT CASSEQGDEKLFF
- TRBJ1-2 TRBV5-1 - TGCGCCAGCAGGACAGTTTGGGGGGGGGAGAACTATGGCTACACCTTC CASRTVWGGENYGYTF
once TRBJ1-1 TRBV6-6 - TGTGCCAGCAGTTACCGAGAGGGAACTGAAGCTTTCTTT CASSYREGTEAFF
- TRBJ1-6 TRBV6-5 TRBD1 TGTGCCAGCAGTTACTCCGGACAGGGAGGTTATTCACCCCTCCACTTT CASSYSGQGGYSPLHF
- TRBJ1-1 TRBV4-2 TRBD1 TGTGCCAGCAGCCTCGACAGGGATGGGAACACTGAAGCTTTCTTT CASSLDRDGNTEAFF
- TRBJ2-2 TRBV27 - TGTGCCAGCAGTCGACAGAAGTCCGGGGAGCTGTTTTTT CASSRQKSGELFF
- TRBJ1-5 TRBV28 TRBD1 TGTGCCAGCAGTTTAACAGGGGCCGAAGCTCCCCAGCATTTT CASSLTGAEAPQHF
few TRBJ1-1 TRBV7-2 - TGTGCCAGCAGCTTATGGTCAGGTGAGAACACTGAAGCTTTCTTT CASSLWSGENTEAFF
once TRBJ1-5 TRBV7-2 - TGTGCCAGCAAACCGGGGAGCAATCAGCCCCAGCATTTT CASKPGSNQPQHF